This T cell receptor (beta chain) came from a study of OX40 agonist ivuxolimab in advanced cancers. Background for the entire study: Ivuxolimab was a fully human IgG2 agonistic monoclonal antibody targeting the costimulatory receptor OX40 (CD134). The point of sequencing TCRbeta in the periphery was to test whether ivuxolimab changed TCR sequence diversity and drove clonal T-cell expansion. Intravenous ivuxolimab was administered to patients every 2 weeks at six dose levels: 0.01, 0.1, 0.3, 1.5, 3 and 10 mg/kg. The paper describes the monotherapy dose-escalation part (N of about 47 patients) of the phase I trial of ivuxolimab. Three dose-escalation patients achieved partial responses, one with hepatocellular carcinoma and two with cutaneous melanoma. Prior anti-PD-1, anti-PD-L1 or anti-CTLA-4 therapy was permitted, and approximately 40% of dose-escalation patients had received checkpoint inhibitors. Among the approximately 50 dose-escalation patients, 19 had hepatocellular carcinoma, 15 or so melanoma, 9 renal cell carcinoma and 9 head and neck cancer. In the dose-escalation cohort, 82.7% of patients were male, and the mean age was 60 years with a range of roughly 20 to 85.

Details on this clone: It lacks a known antigen. No clone much larger than this one lies a single base away; base qualities are absent.

The CDR3 sequence holds 13 residues, the cysteine and phenylalanine included. The entry retains the CDR3 DNA only, 39 bases that are in frame from base 1. Trimming takes 5 bases from V and 4 bases from J, and the germline ends sit 11 bases apart. The germline V gene encodes CDR1 SGHTA and CDR2 FQGNSA. Points the paper makes about the study in general: Which antigens the clonally expanded peripheral T cells were specific for was not determined. In the 0.1-3.0 mg/kg groups, partial responders had among the lowest normalized peripheral clonal expansion, particularly in CD8+ T cells. Clonal expansion of both CD4+ and CD8+ blood T cells was observed from baseline to week 6 at doses 0.1 to 3.0 mg/kg. After ivuxolimab, more expanded clones were found on average in CD8+ T cells than in CD4+ T cells. Low levels of normalized T-cell clonal expansion were also shown by some nonresponding patients.

For sequencing of the TCRbeta CDR3 region, genomic DNA was extracted from the sorted cells. The immunoSEQ Assay was used for sequencing of TCRbeta CDR3 regions. TCRdb stores this immuneACCESS table with in-frame sequences only. Part of the clones is absent; in the studies checked, under half of the shortfall reflects unresolved V genes, and no reason is known for the rest. Present in this sample are tens of thousands of clones, approximately 70% of which were seen just once. The ten largest clones represent about 18% of the sample. The trial excluded patients who had a history of autoimmune disease or were on systemic immunosuppression. Peripheral blood for TCR sequencing was drawn from every dose cohort at baseline, at cycle 4 day 1 and at cycle 7 day 1. Samples were obtained from an open-label, multicenter, first-in-human phase I dose-escalation trial of ivuxolimab. Adults with locally advanced or metastatic melanoma, renal cell carcinoma, hepatocellular carcinoma or head and neck squamous cell carcinoma were enrolled in the trial. Before TCR sequencing, CD4+ T cells and CD8+ T cells from peripheral blood were sorted into separate populations.

Recombination joined TRBV7-2 with TRBJ1-2; the D gene is perhaps TRBD1, from 5 matching bases. The sample was CD4+ or CD8+ T cells sorted from blood, taken in a trial of the OX40 agonist ivuxolimab. This TCR was sampled from an adult with an advanced solid tumor such as melanoma, head and neck, liver or kidney cancer. The CDR3 amino acid sequence is: CASSLDSAYGYTF. The bases read TGTGCCAGCAGCCTAGACAGTGCCTATGGCTACACCTTC.